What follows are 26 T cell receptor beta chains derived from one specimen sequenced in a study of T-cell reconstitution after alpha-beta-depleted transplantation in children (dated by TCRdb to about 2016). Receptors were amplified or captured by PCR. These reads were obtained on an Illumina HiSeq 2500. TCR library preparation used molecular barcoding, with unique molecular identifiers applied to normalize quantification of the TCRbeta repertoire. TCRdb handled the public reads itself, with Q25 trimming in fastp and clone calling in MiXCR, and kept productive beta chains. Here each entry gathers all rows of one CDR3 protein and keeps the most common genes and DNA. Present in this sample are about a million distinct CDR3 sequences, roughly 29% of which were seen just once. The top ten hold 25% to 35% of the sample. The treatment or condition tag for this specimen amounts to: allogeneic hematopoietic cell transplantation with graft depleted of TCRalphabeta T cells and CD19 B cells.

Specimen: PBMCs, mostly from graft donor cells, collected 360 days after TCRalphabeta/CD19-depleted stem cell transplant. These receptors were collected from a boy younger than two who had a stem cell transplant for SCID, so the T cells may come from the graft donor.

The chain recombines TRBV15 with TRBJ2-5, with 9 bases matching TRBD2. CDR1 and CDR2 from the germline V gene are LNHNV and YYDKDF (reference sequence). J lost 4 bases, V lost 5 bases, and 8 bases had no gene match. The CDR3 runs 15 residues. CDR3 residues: CATSFSGLAGETQYF. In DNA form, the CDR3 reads TGTGCCACCAGCTTCTCGGGACTAGCTGGAGAGACCCAGTACTTC.

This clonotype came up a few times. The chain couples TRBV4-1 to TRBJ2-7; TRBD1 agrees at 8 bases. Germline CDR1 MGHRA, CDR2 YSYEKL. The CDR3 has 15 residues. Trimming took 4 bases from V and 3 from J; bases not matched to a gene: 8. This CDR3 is CASSPDPGQDYEQYF. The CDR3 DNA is TGCGCCAGCAGCCCTGATCCGGGACAGGACTACGAGCAGTACTTC.

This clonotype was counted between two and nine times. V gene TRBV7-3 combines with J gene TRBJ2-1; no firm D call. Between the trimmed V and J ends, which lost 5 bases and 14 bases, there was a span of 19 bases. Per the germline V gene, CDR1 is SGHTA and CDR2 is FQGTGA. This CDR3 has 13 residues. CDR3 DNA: TGTGCCAGCAGCGAACCTATTGTCCGAAAGAAGTTCTTC. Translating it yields CASSEPIVRKKFF.

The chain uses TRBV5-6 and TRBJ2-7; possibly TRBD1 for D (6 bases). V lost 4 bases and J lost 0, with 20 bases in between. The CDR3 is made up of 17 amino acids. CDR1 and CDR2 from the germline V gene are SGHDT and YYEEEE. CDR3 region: CASSLLGQSTASYEQYF. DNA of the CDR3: TGTGCCAGCAGCCTCCTAGGACAGTCTACCGCCTCCTACGAGCAGTACTTC.

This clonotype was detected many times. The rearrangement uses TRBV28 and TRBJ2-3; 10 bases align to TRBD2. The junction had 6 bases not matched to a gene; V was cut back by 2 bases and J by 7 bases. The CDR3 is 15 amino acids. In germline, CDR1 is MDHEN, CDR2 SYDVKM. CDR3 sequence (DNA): TGTGCCAGCAGTTTACCTAGCGGGGGTGTGTATACGCAGTATTTT. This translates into CASSLPSGGVYTQYF.

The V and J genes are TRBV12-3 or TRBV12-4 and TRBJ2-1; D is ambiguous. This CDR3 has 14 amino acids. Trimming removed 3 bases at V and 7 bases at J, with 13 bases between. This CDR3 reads CASSLDSNENEQFF. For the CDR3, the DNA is TGTGCCAGCAGTTTGGATTCGAACGAAAATGAGCAGTTCTTC.

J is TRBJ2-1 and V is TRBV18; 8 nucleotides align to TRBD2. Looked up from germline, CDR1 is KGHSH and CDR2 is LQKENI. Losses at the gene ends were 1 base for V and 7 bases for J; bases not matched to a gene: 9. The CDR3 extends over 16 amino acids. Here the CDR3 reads CASSPLGGAGLNEQFF. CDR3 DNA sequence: TGTGCCAGCTCACCACTCGGGGGGGCCGGTTTGAATGAGCAGTTCTTC.

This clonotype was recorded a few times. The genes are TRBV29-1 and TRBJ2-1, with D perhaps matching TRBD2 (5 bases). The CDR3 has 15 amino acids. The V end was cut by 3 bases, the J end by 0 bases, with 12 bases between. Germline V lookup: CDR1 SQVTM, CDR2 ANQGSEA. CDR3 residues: CSVDGAESSYNEQFF. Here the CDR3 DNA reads TGCAGCGTTGACGGAGCGGAGAGCTCCTACAATGAGCAGTTCTTC.

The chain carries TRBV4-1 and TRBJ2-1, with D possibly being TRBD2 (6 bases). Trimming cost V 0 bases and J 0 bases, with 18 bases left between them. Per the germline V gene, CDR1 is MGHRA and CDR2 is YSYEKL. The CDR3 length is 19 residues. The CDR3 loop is CASSQDIRPLARSYNEQFF. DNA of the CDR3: TGCGCCAGCAGCCAAGATATCCGCCCACTAGCCCGCTCCTACAATGAGCAGTTCTTC.

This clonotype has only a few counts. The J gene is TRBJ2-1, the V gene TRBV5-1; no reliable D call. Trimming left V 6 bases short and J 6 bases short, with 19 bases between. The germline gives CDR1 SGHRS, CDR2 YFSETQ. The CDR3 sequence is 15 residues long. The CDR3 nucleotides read TGCGCCAGCACTCGTTTCGAGGTTGAAGGCAATGAGCAGTTCTTC. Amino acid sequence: CASTRFEVEGNEQFF.

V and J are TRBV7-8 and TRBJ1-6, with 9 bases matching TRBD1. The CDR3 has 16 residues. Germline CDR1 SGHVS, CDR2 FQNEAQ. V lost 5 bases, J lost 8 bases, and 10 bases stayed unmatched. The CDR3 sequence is CASSPRRGTGYSPLHF. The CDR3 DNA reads TGTGCCAGCAGCCCTCGCCGGGGGACAGGGTATTCACCCCTCCACTTT.

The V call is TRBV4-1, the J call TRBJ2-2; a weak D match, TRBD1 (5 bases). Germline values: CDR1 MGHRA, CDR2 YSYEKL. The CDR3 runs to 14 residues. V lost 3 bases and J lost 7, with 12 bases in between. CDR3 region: CASSHGQLGGELFF. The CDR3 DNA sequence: TGCGCCAGCAGCCACGGACAACTGGGCGGGGAGCTGTTTTTT.

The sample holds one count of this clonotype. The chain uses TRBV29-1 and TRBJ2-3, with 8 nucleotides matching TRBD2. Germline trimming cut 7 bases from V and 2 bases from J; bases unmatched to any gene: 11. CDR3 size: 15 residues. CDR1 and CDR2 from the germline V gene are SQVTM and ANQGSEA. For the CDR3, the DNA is TGCAGCGGCCGGGGGGGGGCCGGACCCACAGATACGCAGTATTTT. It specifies CSGRGGAGPTDTQYF.

The CDR3 region has the DNA TGTGCCAGCAGCTCCGGGAGGTGGGATGAGCAGTTCTTC. Its protein is CASSSGRWDEQFF. This chain uses TRBV5-6 with TRBJ2-1, with TRBD2 matching 7 bases. V lost 3 bases, J lost 8 bases, and 5 bases stayed unmatched. The CDR3 has 13 residues. The germline CDR1 and CDR2 sequences are SGHDT and YYEEEE.

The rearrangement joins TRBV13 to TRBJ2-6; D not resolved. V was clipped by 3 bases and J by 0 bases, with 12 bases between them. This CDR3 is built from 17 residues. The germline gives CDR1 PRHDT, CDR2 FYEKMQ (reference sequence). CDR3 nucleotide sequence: TGTGCCAGCAGCTTTTTATCCGCGGACTCTGGGGCCAACGTCCTGACTTTC. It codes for CASSFLSADSGANVLTF. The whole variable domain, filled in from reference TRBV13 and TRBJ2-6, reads AAGVIQSPRHLIKEKRETATLKCYPIPRHDTVYWYQQGPGQDPQFLISFYEKMQSDKGSIPDRFSAQQFSDYHSELNMSSLELGDSALYFCASSFLSADSGANVLTFGAGSRLTVL.

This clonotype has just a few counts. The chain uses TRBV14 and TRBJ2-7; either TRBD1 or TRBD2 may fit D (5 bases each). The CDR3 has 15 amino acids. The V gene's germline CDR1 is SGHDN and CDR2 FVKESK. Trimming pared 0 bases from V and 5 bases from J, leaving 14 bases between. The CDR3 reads CASSQDTRGLDEQYF. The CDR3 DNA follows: TGTGCCAGCAGCCAAGATACACGGGGCCTGGACGAGCAGTACTTC.

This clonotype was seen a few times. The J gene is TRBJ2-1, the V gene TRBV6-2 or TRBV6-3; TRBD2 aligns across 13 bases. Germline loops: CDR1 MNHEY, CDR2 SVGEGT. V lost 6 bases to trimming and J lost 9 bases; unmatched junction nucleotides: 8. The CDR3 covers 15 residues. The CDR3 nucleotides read TGTGCCAGCAGGTCTCCGGGACTAGCGGGGCGTGAGCAGTTCTTC. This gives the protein CASRSPGLAGREQFF.

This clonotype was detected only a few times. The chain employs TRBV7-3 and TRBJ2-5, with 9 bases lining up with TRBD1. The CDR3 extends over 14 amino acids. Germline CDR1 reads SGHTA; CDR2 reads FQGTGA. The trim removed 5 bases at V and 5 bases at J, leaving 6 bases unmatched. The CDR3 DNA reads TGTGCCAGCAGCCAGACAGGGGGAGGGGAGACCCAGTACTTC. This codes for CASSQTGGGETQYF.

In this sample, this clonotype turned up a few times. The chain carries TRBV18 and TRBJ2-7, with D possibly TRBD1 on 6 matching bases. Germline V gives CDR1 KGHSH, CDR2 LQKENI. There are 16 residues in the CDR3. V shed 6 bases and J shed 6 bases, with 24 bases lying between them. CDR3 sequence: CASSLNQGLLKAEQYF. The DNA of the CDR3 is TGTGCCAGCTCGTTGAATCAGGGGTTGCTTAAGGCCGAGCAGTACTTC.

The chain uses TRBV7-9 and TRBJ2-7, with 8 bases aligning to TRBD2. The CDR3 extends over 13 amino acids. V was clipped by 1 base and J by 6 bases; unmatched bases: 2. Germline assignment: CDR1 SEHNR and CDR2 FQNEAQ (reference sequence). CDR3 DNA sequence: TGTGCCAGCAGCTTAGAGCGGGGGCGCGAGCAGTACTTC. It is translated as CASSLERGREQYF. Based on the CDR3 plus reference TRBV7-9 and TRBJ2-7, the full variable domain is DTGVSQNPRHKITKRGQNVTFRCDPISEHNRLYWYRQTLGQGPEFLTYFQNEAQLEKSRLLSDRFSAERPKGSFSTLEIQRTEQGDSAMYLCASSLERGREQYFGPGTRLTVT.

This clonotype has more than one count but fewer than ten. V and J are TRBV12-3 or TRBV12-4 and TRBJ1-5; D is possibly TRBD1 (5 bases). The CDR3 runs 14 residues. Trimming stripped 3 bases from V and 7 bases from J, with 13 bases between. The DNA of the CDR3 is TGTGCCAGCAGTTTGCGGGGGTCGTTGCAGCCCCAGCATTTT. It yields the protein CASSLRGSLQPQHF.

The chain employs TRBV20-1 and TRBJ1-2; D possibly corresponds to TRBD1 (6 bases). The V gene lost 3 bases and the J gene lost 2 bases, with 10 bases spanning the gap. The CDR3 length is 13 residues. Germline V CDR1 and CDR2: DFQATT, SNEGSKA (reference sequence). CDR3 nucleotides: TGCAGTGCTAGTTCCGGACAGAACTATGGCTACACCTTC. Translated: CSASSGQNYGYTF.

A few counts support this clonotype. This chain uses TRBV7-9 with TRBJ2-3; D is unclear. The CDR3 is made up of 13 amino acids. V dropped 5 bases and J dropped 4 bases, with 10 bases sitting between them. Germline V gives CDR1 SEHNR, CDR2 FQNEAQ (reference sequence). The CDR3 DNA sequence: TGTGCCAGCAGCCCAATTTTCGCAGATACGCAGTATTTT. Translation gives CASSPIFADTQYF.

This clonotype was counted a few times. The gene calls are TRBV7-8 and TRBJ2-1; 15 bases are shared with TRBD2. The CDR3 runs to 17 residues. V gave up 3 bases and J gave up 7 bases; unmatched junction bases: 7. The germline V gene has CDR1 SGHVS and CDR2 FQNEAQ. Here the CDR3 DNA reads TGTGCCAGCAGCTTTTCGCTCGGGACTAGCGGGGGGAATGAGCAGTTCTTC. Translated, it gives CASSFSLGTSGGNEQFF.

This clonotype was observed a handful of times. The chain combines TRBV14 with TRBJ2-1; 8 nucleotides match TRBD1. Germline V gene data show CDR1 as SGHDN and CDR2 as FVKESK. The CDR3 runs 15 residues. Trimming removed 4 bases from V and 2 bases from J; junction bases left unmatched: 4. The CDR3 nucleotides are TGTGCCAGCAGCCTCCAACAGGGGGCCTACAATGAGCAGTTCTTC. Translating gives CASSLQQGAYNEQFF.

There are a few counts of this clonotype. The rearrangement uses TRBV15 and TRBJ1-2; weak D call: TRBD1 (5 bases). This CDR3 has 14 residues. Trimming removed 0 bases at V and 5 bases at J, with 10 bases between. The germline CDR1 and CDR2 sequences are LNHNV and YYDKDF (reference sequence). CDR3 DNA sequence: TGTGCCACCAGCAGAGATGGCAGGGAGTATGGCTACACCTTC. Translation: CATSRDGREYGYTF.